These T cell receptor beta chains were read from a single sample in a study of blood T cell repertoires in COVID-19. Data came from immunoSEQ multiplex PCR; TCRdb stores just in-frame clones and leaves some out. The sample holds about 420,000 clones; 85% to 90% are singletons and the top ten take roughly 0.87%. The sample was peripheral blood. These TCRs come from a young man with COVID-19, enrolled during active disease. CDR3s include the opening cysteine and the closing phenylalanine or tryptophan. Each record gives: V gene, J gene, clone size, D gene, CDR3 DNA, CDR3 protein. The D gene is left open where the match is weak. Clone size is shown for a subset of rows, as once, few, many or a class of expanded clone.

v_call: TRBV11-2; j_call: TRBJ2-1; clone_size: NA; d_call: NA; cdr3_nt: TGTGCCAGCAGCAGAACAAGACAGGCCTTTATGGACAATGAGCAGTTCTTC; cdr3_aa: CASSRTRQAFMDNEQFF
v_call: TRBV18; j_call: TRBJ1-1; clone_size: NA; d_call: TRBD1; cdr3_nt: TGTGCCAGCTCACTAAATGCCGGGACAGGGAACACTGAAGCTTTCTTT; cdr3_aa: CASSLNAGTGNTEAFF
v_call: TRBV10-1; j_call: TRBJ2-7; clone_size: NA; d_call: TRBD1; cdr3_nt: TGCGCCACTACATTTGTTACGGGACAGGGTTACGAGCAGTACTTC; cdr3_aa: CATTFVTGQGYEQYF
v_call: TRBV19; j_call: TRBJ1-1; clone_size: NA; d_call: NA; cdr3_nt: TGTGCCAGTGCTTTGCAGGACACTGAAGCTTTCTTT; cdr3_aa: CASALQDTEAFF
v_call: TRBV24-1; j_call: TRBJ2-1; clone_size: NA; d_call: TRBD2; cdr3_nt: TGTGCCACCAGTGAAGCTAGCGGGAATGAAAACAATGAGCAGTTCTTC; cdr3_aa: CATSEASGNENNEQFF
v_call: TRBV5-4; j_call: TRBJ2-1; clone_size: NA; d_call: NA; cdr3_nt: TGTGCCAGCAGCTTGGCGCAGGGTGAGCAGTTCTTC; cdr3_aa: CASSLAQGEQFF
v_call: TRBV10-3; j_call: TRBJ2-3; clone_size: NA; d_call: TRBD2; cdr3_nt: TGTGCCATCAAAGAGGGACTAGCGGACACAGATACGCAGTATTTT; cdr3_aa: CAIKEGLADTDTQYF
v_call: TRBV6-5; j_call: TRBJ2-7; clone_size: NA; d_call: NA; cdr3_nt: TGTGCCAGCAGTTATGGACAGAACTACGAGCAGTACTTC; cdr3_aa: CASSYGQNYEQYF
v_call: TRBV6-5; j_call: TRBJ2-1; clone_size: NA; d_call: NA; cdr3_nt: TGTGCCAGCAGTTTGTCCATTTACAATGAGCAGTTCTTC; cdr3_aa: CASSLSIYNEQFF
v_call: TRBV9; j_call: TRBJ2-1; clone_size: once; d_call: TRBD2; cdr3_nt: TGTGCCAGCAGCGACCGGACTAGCGTTGACAATGAGCAGTTCTTC; cdr3_aa: CASSDRTSVDNEQFF
v_call: TRBV28; j_call: TRBJ2-6; clone_size: once; d_call: TRBD1; cdr3_nt: TGTGCCAGCAGCTATACAGGGGCTGGGGCCAACGTCCTGACTTTC; cdr3_aa: CASSYTGAGANVLTF
v_call: TRBV30; j_call: TRBJ2-7; clone_size: NA; d_call: NA; cdr3_nt: TGTGCCTGGAAAGGCTTGGGGGCTAAATACGAGCAGTACTTC; cdr3_aa: CAWKGLGAKYEQYF
v_call: TRBV5-4; j_call: TRBJ2-2; clone_size: once; d_call: TRBD1; cdr3_nt: TGTGCCAGCAGCAGTGCCGGGACAGGGGTTGTCGGGGAGCTGTTTTTT; cdr3_aa: CASSSAGTGVVGELFF
v_call: TRBV24-1; j_call: TRBJ2-2; clone_size: NA; d_call: NA; cdr3_nt: TGTGCCACCAGTGACGGCGGACTACCCACCGGGGAGCTGTTTTTT; cdr3_aa: CATSDGGLPTGELFF
v_call: TRBV19; j_call: TRBJ2-5; clone_size: once; d_call: NA; cdr3_nt: TGTGCCAGTAGTATAGGGGCCAGGCTCGGGACCCAGTACTTC; cdr3_aa: CASSIGARLGTQYF
v_call: TRBV7-9; j_call: TRBJ2-5; clone_size: NA; d_call: NA; cdr3_nt: TGTGCCAGCAGCTCCTCCCAAGAGACCCAGTACTTC; cdr3_aa: CASSSSQETQYF
v_call: TRBV2; j_call: TRBJ2-3; clone_size: NA; d_call: NA; cdr3_nt: TGTGCCAGCAGTCCGATCCCCCGGGATACGCAGTATTTT; cdr3_aa: CASSPIPRDTQYF
v_call: TRBV6-5; j_call: TRBJ2-1; clone_size: NA; d_call: NA; cdr3_nt: TGTGCCAGCAGTTATCAGGCCCAGGGCTCCTACAATGAGCAGTTCTTC; cdr3_aa: CASSYQAQGSYNEQFF
v_call: TRBV20-1; j_call: TRBJ2-1; clone_size: NA; d_call: TRBD2; cdr3_nt: TGCAGTGCTAGTATAGCGGGGGCTGACAATGAGCAGTTCTTC; cdr3_aa: CSASIAGADNEQFF
v_call: TRBV3-1/TRBV3-2; j_call: TRBJ2-3; clone_size: NA; d_call: TRBD2; cdr3_nt: TGTGCCAGCAGCTCAAGACTAGCGGAAAGCACAGATACGCAGTATTTT; cdr3_aa: CASSSRLAESTDTQYF
v_call: TRBV15; j_call: TRBJ2-7; clone_size: once; d_call: TRBD1; cdr3_nt: TGTGCCACCAGCAGAGGACAGGGGGCCGACGAGCAGTACTTC; cdr3_aa: CATSRGQGADEQYF
v_call: TRBV11-3; j_call: TRBJ2-2; clone_size: NA; d_call: TRBD2; cdr3_nt: TGTGCCAGCACCTCGACTAGCGGTTCGAACCCCGGGGAGCTGTTTTTT; cdr3_aa: CASTSTSGSNPGELFF
v_call: TRBV3-1/TRBV3-2; j_call: TRBJ1-2; clone_size: NA; d_call: NA; cdr3_nt: TGTGCCAGCAGCCCCATAACGGGAACATTCAACTATGGCTACACCTTC; cdr3_aa: CASSPITGTFNYGYTF
v_call: TRBV18; j_call: TRBJ1-2; clone_size: once; d_call: NA; cdr3_nt: TGTGCCAGCTCACCACCGGAGGGGCTAAGGGCTGGCTACACCTTC; cdr3_aa: CASSPPEGLRAGYTF